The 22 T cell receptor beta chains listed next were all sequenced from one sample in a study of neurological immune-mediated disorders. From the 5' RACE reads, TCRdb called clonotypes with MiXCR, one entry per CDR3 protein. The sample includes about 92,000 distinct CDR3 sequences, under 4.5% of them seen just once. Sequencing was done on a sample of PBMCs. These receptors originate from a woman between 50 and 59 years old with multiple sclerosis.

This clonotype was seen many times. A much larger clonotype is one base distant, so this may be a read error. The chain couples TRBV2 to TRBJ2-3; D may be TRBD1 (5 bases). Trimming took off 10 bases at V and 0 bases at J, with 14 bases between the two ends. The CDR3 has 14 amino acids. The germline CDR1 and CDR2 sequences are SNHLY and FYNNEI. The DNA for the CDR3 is TGTGCCAACGTTGACAGATCTAGCACAGATACGCAGTATTTT. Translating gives CANVDRSSTDTQYF. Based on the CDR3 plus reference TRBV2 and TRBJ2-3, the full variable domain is EPEVTQTPSHQVTQMGQEVILRCVPISNHLYFYWYRQILGQKVEFLVSFYNNEISEKSEIFDDQFSVERPDGSNFTLKIRSTKLEDSAMYFCANVDRSSTDTQYFGPGTRLTVL.

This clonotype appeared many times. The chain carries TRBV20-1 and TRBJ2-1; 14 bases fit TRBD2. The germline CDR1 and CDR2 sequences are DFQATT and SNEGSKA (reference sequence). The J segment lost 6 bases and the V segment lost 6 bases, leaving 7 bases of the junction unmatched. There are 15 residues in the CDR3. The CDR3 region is CSAAPGTSGGNEQFF. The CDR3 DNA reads TGCAGTGCCGCACCCGGGACTAGCGGGGGCAATGAGCAGTTCTTC.

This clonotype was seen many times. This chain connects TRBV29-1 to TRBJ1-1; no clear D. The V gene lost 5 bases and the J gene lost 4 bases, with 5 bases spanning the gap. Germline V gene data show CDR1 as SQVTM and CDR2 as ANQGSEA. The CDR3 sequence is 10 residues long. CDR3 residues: CSVPSTEAFF. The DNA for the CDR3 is TGCAGCGTTCCGAGCACTGAAGCTTTCTTT.

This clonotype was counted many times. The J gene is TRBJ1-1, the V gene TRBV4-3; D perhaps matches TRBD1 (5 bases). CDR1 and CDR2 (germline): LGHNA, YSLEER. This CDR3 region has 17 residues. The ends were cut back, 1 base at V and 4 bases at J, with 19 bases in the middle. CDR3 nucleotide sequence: TGCGCCAGCAGCCAAGGGGCGAGGGGAACGCGGGGCACTGAAGCTTTCTTT. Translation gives CASSQGARGTRGTEAFF.

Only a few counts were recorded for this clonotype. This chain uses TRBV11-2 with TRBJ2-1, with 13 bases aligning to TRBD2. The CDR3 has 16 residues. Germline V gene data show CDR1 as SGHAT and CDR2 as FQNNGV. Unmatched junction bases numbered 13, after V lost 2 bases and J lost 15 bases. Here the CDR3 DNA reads TGTGCCAGCAGCTTATTGGTATCGACTAGCGGGGGGCCGGGGTTCTTC. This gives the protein CASSLLVSTSGGPGFF.

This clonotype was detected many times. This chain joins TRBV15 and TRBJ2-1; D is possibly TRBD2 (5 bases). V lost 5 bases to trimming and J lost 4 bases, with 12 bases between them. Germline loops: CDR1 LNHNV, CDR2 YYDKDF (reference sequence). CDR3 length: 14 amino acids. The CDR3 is CATSWGRGYNEQFF. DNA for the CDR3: TGTGCCACCAGCTGGGGTCGGGGTTACAATGAGCAGTTCTTC.

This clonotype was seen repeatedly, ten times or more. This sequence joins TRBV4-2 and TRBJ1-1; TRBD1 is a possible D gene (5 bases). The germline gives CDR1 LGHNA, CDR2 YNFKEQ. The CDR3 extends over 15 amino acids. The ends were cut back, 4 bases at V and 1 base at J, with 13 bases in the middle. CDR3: CASSPTRGQNTEAFF. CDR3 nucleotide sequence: TGTGCCAGCAGCCCTACTAGGGGTCAGAACACTGAAGCTTTCTTT.

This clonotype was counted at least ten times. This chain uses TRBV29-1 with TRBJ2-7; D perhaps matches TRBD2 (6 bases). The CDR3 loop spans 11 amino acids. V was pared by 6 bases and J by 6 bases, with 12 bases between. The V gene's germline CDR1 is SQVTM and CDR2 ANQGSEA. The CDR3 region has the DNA TGCAGCGTCAGACTGGGAGGCGAGCAGTACTTC. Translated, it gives CSVRLGGEQYF.

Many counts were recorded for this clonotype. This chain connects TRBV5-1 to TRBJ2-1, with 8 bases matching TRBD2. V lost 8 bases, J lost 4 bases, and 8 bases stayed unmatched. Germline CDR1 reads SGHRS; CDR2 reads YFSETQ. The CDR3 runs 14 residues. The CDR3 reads CASRPGGQYNEQFF. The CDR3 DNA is TGCGCCAGTAGACCGGGGGGGCAGTACAATGAGCAGTTCTTC.

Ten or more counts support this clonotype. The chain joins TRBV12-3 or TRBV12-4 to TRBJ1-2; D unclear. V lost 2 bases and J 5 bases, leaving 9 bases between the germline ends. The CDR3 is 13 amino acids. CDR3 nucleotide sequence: TGTGCCAGCAGTTTAATCCCCGAGTATGGCTACACCTTC. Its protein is CASSLIPEYGYTF.

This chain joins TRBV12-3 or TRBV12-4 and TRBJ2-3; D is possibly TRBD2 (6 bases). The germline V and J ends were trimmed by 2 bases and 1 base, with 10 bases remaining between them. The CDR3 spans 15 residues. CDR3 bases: TGTGCCAGCAGTTTAACTCCTAGCGGCACAGATACGCAGTATTTT. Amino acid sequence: CASSLTPSGTDTQYF.

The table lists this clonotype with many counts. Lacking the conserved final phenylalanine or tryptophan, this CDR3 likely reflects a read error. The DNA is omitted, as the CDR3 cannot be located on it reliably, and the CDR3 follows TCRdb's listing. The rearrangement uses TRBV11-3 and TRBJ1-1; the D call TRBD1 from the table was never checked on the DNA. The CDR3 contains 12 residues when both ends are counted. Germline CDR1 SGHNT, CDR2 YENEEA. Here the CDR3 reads CASSFRRDRLRR.

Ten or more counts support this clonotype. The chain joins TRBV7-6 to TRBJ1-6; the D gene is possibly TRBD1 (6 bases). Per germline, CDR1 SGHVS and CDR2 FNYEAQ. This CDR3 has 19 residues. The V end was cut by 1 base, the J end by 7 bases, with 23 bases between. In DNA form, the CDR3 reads TGTGCCAGCAGCTTAGAGGTTGGTGCAGGGGTGGTATTCAATTCACCCCTCCACTTT. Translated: CASSLEVGAGVVFNSPLHF.

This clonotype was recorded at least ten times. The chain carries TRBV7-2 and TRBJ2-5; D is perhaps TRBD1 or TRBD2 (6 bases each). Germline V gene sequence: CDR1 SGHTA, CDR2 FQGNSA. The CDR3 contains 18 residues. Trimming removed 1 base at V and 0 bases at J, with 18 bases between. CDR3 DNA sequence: TGTGCCAGCAGCTTAGAGTCGTTCGGAGGGGGGTACCAAGAGACCCAGTACTTC. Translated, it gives CASSLESFGGGYQETQYF.

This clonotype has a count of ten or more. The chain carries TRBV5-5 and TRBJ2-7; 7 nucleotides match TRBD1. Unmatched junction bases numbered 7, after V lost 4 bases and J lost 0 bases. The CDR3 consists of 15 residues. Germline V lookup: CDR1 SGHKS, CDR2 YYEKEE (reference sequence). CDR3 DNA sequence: TGTGCCAGCAGCCGGATACAGGGGCCCTCCTACGAGCAGTACTTC. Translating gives CASSRIQGPSYEQYF.

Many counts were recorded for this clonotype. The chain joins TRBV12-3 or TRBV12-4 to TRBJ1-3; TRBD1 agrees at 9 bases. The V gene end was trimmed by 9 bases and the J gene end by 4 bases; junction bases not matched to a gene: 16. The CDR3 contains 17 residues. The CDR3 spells CASPAYLGQGRGNTIYF. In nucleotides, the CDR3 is TGTGCCAGTCCGGCTTACCTGGGACAGGGAAGGGGAAACACCATATATTTT.

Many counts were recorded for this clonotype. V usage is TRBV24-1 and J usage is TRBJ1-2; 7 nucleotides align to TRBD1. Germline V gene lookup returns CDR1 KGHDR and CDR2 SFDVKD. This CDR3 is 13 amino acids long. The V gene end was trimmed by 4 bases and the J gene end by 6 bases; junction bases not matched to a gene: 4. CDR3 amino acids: CATSDPGTDGYTF. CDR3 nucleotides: TGTGCCACCAGTGACCCCGGGACAGATGGCTACACCTTC.

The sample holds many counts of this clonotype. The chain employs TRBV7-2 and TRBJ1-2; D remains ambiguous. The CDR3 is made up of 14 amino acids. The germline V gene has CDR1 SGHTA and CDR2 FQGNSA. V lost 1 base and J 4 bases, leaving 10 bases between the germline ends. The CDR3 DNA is TGTGCCAGCAGCTTAGATCGGCAGCTCTATGGCTACACCTTC. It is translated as CASSLDRQLYGYTF.

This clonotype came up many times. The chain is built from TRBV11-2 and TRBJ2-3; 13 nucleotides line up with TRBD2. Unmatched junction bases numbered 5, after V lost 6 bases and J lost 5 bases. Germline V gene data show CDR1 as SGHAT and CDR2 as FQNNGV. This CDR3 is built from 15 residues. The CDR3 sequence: CASSPLAGGRDTQYF. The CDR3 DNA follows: TGTGCCAGCAGTCCACTAGCGGGGGGGAGAGATACGCAGTATTTT.

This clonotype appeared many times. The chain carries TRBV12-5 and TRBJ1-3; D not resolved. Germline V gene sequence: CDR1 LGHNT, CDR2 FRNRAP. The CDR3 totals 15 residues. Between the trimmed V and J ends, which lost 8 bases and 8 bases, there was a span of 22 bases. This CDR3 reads CASTAPPRERDTIYF. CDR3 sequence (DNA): TGTGCTAGTACCGCGCCCCCACGGGAGAGGGACACCATATATTTT.

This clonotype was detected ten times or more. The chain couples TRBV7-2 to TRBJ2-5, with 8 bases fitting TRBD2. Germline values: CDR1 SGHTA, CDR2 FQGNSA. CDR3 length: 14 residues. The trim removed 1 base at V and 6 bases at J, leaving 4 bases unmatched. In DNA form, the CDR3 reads TGTGCCAGCAGCTTAGTACGGGGGGGCCAGACCCAGTACTTC. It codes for CASSLVRGGQTQYF.

The CDR3 region has the DNA TGCGCCAGCAGGGGCGGGTCCTTGAACACTGAAGCTTTCTTT. Translating it yields CASRGGSLNTEAFF. V and J are TRBV5-1 and TRBJ1-1; D uncertain. V was trimmed by 5 bases and J by 0 bases, leaving 11 bases between them. CDR1 SGHRS and CDR2 YFSETQ come from the germline V gene. The CDR3 loop spans 14 amino acids.